The clone carrying this T cell receptor beta chain was seen a few times. The antigen is not known. The V end was cut by 7 bases, the J end by 5 bases, with 17 bases between. This CDR3 region has 14 residues. Germline loops: CDR1 SGHTA, CDR2 FQGNSA. Clones were sequenced by immunoSEQ multiplex PCR, and TCRdb holds only the in-frame ones, with some missing. Altogether about 120,000 clones are present, approximately 83% being singletons, with the ten largest covering about 4%. This entry comes from a study of T cell responses to AZD1222 COVID-19 vaccine. Study conclusions and caveats: The breadth and depth of Spike-specific TCRs increased once two AZD1222 doses had been given.

This clonotype was sampled from an adult in good health. This chain links TRBV7-2 with TRBJ2-5, with D possibly TRBD2 on 6 matching bases. The material was peripheral blood, obtained on day 0 of MenACWY control vaccination. The chain's CDR3 is CASKESGLGETQYF. As DNA, the CDR3 is TGTGCCAGCAAGGAAAGCGGGTTAGGGGAGACCCAGTACTTC.